This T cell receptor beta chain was identified during a study of blood T cell repertoires in COVID-19. Study overall: Italy, Spain and the United States were the sources of the convalescent and acute COVID-19 samples. From T cells, B-cell-depleted T cells, or PBMCs came the material, which was cDNA or gDNA.

Germline CDR1 is MNHEY and CDR2 is SVGAGI. The CDR3 is made up of 15 amino acids. With V trimmed by 4 bases and J by 9 bases, 8 bases remained unmatched. Per the authors' pipeline: The assay estimated nucleated cells by amplifying reference gene primers. Only in-frame clones appear in the TCRdb table, and some are missing; sequencing was by immunoSEQ multiplex PCR. That table gives V, J and clone size, and the DNA gave D and trimming. The repertoire consists of about 160,000 clones, with around 80% occurring once and the leading ten covering 22%. Input material: peripheral blood. The rearrangement joins TRBV6-5 to TRBJ1-6; 8 bases map to TRBD1. This TCR came from a woman older than 75 with acute or convalescent COVID-19. Here the CDR3 reads CASSFDRGSGSPLHF. CDR3 DNA sequence: TGTGCCAGCAGTTTCGACAGGGGTAGCGGTTCACCCCTCCACTTT.